A selection of T cell receptor beta chains follows, all from one sample in a study of blood T cell repertoires in COVID-19. Produced via immunoSEQ multiplex PCR; TCRdb's table is partial and in-frame only. The sample shows about 150,000 clones, 87% of them seen only once. The sample was peripheral blood. These receptor sequences come from a man at least 80 years old with acute or convalescent COVID-19. The CDR3 runs from the conserved cysteine through the conserved F or W. The D gene is left open where the match is weak. Clone size is given for some rows only: seen once, a few or many times, or a class if the clone is expanded.

TRBJ1-1	TRBV6-5	NA	NA	CASRLQGVTEAFF	TGTGCCAGCAGGCTACAGGGTGTCACTGAAGCTTTCTTT
TRBJ2-2	TRBV11-2	NA	NA	CASSLAGVKVTGELFF	TGTGCCAGCAGCTTAGCAGGGGTAAAGGTCACCGGGGAGCTGTTTTTT
TRBJ1-2	TRBV13	TRBD1	NA	CASSPQGQGISHGYTF	TGTGCCAGCAGCCCCCAGGGACAGGGAATTTCCCATGGCTACACCTTC
TRBJ1-2	TRBV27	TRBD1	few	CASRQQGNLVNYGYTF	TGTGCCAGCAGGCAACAGGGGAATCTGGTTAACTATGGCTACACCTTC
TRBJ1-5	TRBV6-5	NA	NA	CASSKTGKFNQPQHF	TGTGCCAGCAGTAAGACAGGCAAGTTTAATCAGCCCCAGCATTTT
TRBJ1-1	TRBV5-5	NA	NA	CASSLGYTGKTEAFF	TGTGCCAGCAGCTTGGGATACACAGGAAAAACTGAAGCTTTCTTT
TRBJ2-1	TRBV5-1	TRBD2	NA	CASSLKWLAGTSYNEQFF	TGCGCCAGCAGCTTGAAGTGGCTAGCGGGCACTTCCTACAATGAGCAGTTCTTC
TRBJ1-6	TRBV30	NA	NA	CAWAPGPNSPLHF	TGTGCCTGGGCGCCAGGGCCGAATTCACCCCTCCACTTT
TRBJ2-5	TRBV4-1	TRBD1	NA	CASSPRDRAQETQYF	TGCGCCAGCAGCCCCCGGGACAGGGCACAAGAGACCCAGTACTTC
TRBJ2-3	TRBV7-3	TRBD2	NA	CASSPRTSGRGTDTQYF	TGTGCCAGCAGCCCACGGACTAGCGGGAGAGGCACAGATACGCAGTATTTT
TRBJ1-1	TRBV5-1	NA	NA	CASSLARFGTEAFF	TGCGCCAGCAGCTTGGCCAGGTTTGGAACTGAAGCTTTCTTT
TRBJ2-1	TRBV7-9	TRBD2	once	CASSLVAAGGPGEQFF	TGTGCCAGCAGCTTAGTGGCTGCGGGAGGGCCTGGGGAGCAGTTCTTC
TRBJ2-2	TRBV9	TRBD2	NA	CASSVESGGGELFF	TGTGCCAGCAGCGTAGAGAGCGGGGGCGGGGAGCTGTTTTTT
TRBJ2-1	TRBV5-1	TRBD1	once	CASSLGTGGYNEQFF	TGCGCCAGCAGCTTAGGGACAGGGGGCTACAATGAGCAGTTCTTC
TRBJ2-6	TRBV21-1	NA	NA	CASSKEWRGEGPGANVLTF	TGTGCCAGCAGCAAAGAGTGGCGGGGAGAGGGGCCTGGGGCCAACGTCCTGACTTTC
TRBJ2-5	TRBV6-5	TRBD1	NA	CASSNSDRGRETQYF	TGTGCCAGCAGTAACAGTGACAGGGGGCGAGAGACCCAGTACTTC
TRBJ2-5	TRBV2	TRBD1	few	CASSRDRGETQYF	TGTGCCAGCAGTCGGGACAGGGGGGAGACCCAGTACTTC
TRBJ2-1	TRBV9	TRBD2	NA	CASSDDSFAGLAYNEQFF	TGTGCCAGCAGCGACGACAGTTTTGCGGGACTAGCTTATAATGAGCAGTTCTTC
TRBJ2-3	TRBV6-8	NA	NA	CASFPPPTQYF	TGTGCCAGCTTCCCCCCTCCTACGCAGTATTTT
TRBJ2-1	TRBV7-8	TRBD2	few	CASRPRTSGRAERTYNEQFF	TGTGCCAGCAGACCCCGGACTAGCGGGAGGGCCGAACGGACCTACAATGAGCAGTTCTTC
TRBJ2-5	TRBV4-1	NA	NA	CASSQQGVRETQYF	TGCGCCAGCAGCCAACAGGGTGTTAGGGAGACCCAGTACTTC
TRBJ2-7	TRBV7-2	TRBD2	NA	CASSQGLAGPYEQYF	TGTGCCAGCAGCCAAGGACTAGCGGGACCCTACGAGCAGTACTTC
TRBJ2-1	TRBV6-6	NA	NA	CASSYTRGHEQFF	TGTGCCAGCAGTTACACCAGGGGCCATGAGCAGTTCTTC
TRBJ2-3	TRBV28	TRBD2	NA	CASTQSGRNTDTQYF	TGTGCCAGCACTCAAAGCGGGAGAAACACAGATACGCAGTATTTT
TRBJ2-1	TRBV3-1/TRBV3-2	NA	NA	CASSRTASPPGEQFF	TGTGCCAGCAGCCGTACTGCATCCCCCCCGGGTGAGCAGTTCTTC